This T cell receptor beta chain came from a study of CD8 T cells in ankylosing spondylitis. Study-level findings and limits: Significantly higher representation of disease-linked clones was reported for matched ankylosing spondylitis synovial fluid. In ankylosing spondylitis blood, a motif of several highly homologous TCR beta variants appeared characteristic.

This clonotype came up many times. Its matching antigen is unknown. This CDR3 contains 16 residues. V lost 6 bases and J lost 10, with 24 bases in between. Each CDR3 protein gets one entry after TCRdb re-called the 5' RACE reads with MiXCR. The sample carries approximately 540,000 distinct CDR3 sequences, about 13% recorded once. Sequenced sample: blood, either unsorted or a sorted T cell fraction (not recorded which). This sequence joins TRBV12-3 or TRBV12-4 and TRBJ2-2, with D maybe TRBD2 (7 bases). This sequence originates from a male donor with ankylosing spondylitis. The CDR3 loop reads CASSSSLAEGGEELFF. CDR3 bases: TGTGCCAGCAGCTCGTCCCTAGCGGAGGGGGGCGAGGAGCTGTTTTTT.